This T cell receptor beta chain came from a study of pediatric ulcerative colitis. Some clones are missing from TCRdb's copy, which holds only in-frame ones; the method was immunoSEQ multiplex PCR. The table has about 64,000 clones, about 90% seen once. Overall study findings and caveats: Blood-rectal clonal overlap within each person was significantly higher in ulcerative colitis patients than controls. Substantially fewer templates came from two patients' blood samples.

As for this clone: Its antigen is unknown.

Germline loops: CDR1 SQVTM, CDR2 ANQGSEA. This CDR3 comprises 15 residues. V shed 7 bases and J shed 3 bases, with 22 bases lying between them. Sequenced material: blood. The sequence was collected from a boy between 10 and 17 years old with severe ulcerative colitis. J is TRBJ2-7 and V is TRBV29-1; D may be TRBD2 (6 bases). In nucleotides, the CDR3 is TGCAGCGCCTGGTGGCGGCCGGGGGTTTACTACGAGCAGTACTTC. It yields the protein CSAWWRPGVYYEQYF.